Listed below are T cell receptor beta chains from one sample, sequenced in a study of cytomegalovirus exposure and HLA in healthy donors. Here immunoSEQ multiplex PCR was the method, and the copy in TCRdb shows in-frame clones only, minus some. The data contain under 300,000 clones, about 86% of them singletons. Specimen: PBMCs. These receptor sequences come from a woman between 18 and 29 years old in good health and CMV-seronegative. Both conserved end residues are part of each CDR3. The order of the fields is J gene, V gene, clone size, D gene, CDR3 DNA, CDR3 protein. D genes are given only for firm matches. The listing skips clone size in some rows; elsewhere it reads once, few, many or a size class.

j_gene: TRBJ1-1
v_gene: TRBV4-1
abundance: -
d_gene: -
CDR3nt: TGCGCCAGCAGCGGCGGGCCCGTAGAAGCTTTCTTT
CDR3aa: CASSGGPVEAFF

j_gene: TRBJ2-6
v_gene: TRBV29-1
abundance: -
d_gene: TRBD1
CDR3nt: TGCAGCGTTTTGCCGGGACAGGTTTTCTCTGGGGCCAACGTCCTGACTTTC
CDR3aa: CSVLPGQVFSGANVLTF

j_gene: TRBJ2-7
v_gene: TRBV19
abundance: -
d_gene: TRBD2
CDR3nt: TGTGCCAGTAGTATGATGGGAGGGAGCTCCTACGAGCAGTACTTC
CDR3aa: CASSMMGGSSYEQYF

j_gene: TRBJ2-7
v_gene: TRBV6-6
abundance: -
d_gene: TRBD1
CDR3nt: TGTGCCAGCAGGTCCGGGACAGGGGGGGAGCAGTACTTC
CDR3aa: CASRSGTGGEQYF

j_gene: TRBJ1-2
v_gene: TRBV21-1
abundance: -
d_gene: -
CDR3nt: -
CDR3aa: CASSKVRVGTGSANYGYTF

j_gene: TRBJ1-2
v_gene: TRBV28
abundance: -
d_gene: -
CDR3nt: TGTGCCAGCAGTTTGGGCAGCCGTTATGGCTACACCTTC
CDR3aa: CASSLGSRYGYTF

j_gene: TRBJ2-7
v_gene: TRBV4-1
abundance: -
d_gene: TRBD1
CDR3nt: TGCGCCAGCAGCCAAGGGACAGGGGGCGTCTCCTACGAGCAGTACTTC
CDR3aa: CASSQGTGGVSYEQYF

j_gene: TRBJ1-4
v_gene: TRBV5-1
abundance: -
d_gene: -
CDR3nt: TGCGCCAGCAGTTTGGATCGGGCTAATGAAAAACTGTTTTTT
CDR3aa: CASSLDRANEKLFF

j_gene: TRBJ2-1
v_gene: TRBV7-2
abundance: few
d_gene: -
CDR3nt: TGTGCCAGCAGCCCCGGTGGGGGGTCCTACAATGAGCAGTTCTTC
CDR3aa: CASSPGGGSYNEQFF

j_gene: TRBJ1-1
v_gene: TRBV6-5
abundance: -
d_gene: -
CDR3nt: TGTGCCAGCAGCCAAGAGGTCAGGACATCTGAAGCTTTCTTT
CDR3aa: CASSQEVRTSEAFF

j_gene: TRBJ2-1
v_gene: TRBV5-1
abundance: -
d_gene: -
CDR3nt: TGCGCCAGCAGCTTGATCCAGGGTTTCTACAATGAGCAGTTCTTC
CDR3aa: CASSLIQGFYNEQFF

j_gene: TRBJ1-1
v_gene: TRBV18
abundance: -
d_gene: -
CDR3nt: TGTGCCAGCTCACCGCTGGTCGAGACTGAAGCTTTCTTT
CDR3aa: CASSPLVETEAFF

j_gene: TRBJ2-1
v_gene: TRBV6-5
abundance: -
d_gene: -
CDR3nt: TGTGCCAGCAGTTACCTCCCTAGCTCCTACAATGAGCAGTTCTTC
CDR3aa: CASSYLPSSYNEQFF

j_gene: TRBJ2-2
v_gene: TRBV2
abundance: -
d_gene: -
CDR3nt: TGTGCCAGCGGTCCGCGGTCCAACACCGGGGAGCTGTTTTTT
CDR3aa: CASGPRSNTGELFF

j_gene: TRBJ1-5
v_gene: TRBV2
abundance: -
d_gene: -
CDR3nt: TGTGCCAGCAGTGGGACAGCTAATAGCAATCAGCCCCAGCATTTT
CDR3aa: CASSGTANSNQPQHF

j_gene: TRBJ2-7
v_gene: TRBV12-5
abundance: -
d_gene: -
CDR3nt: TGTGCTAGTGGGACAGATTTCTTTTACGAGCAGTACTTC
CDR3aa: CASGTDFFYEQYF

j_gene: TRBJ2-3
v_gene: TRBV27
abundance: -
d_gene: -
CDR3nt: TGTGCCAGCAGTCCCAGTTGGGATACGCAGTATTTT
CDR3aa: CASSPSWDTQYF

j_gene: TRBJ1-4
v_gene: TRBV2
abundance: -
d_gene: -
CDR3nt: TGTGCCAGCAGGGGAAGGACAGCAACTAATGAAAAACTGTTTTTT
CDR3aa: CASRGRTATNEKLFF

j_gene: TRBJ1-2
v_gene: TRBV5-1
abundance: few
d_gene: -
CDR3nt: TGCGCCAGCAGACGGGACTTCTATGGCTACACCTTC
CDR3aa: CASRRDFYGYTF

j_gene: TRBJ1-2
v_gene: TRBV5-1
abundance: -
d_gene: TRBD1
CDR3nt: TGCGCCAGCAGGGTTGGGACAGAAGGCTACACCTTC
CDR3aa: CASRVGTEGYTF

j_gene: TRBJ2-7
v_gene: TRBV4-1
abundance: -
d_gene: -
CDR3nt: TGCGCCAGCAGCCATCTTTCACAGGGATTCTCCTACGAGCAGTACTTC
CDR3aa: CASSHLSQGFSYEQYF

j_gene: TRBJ1-1
v_gene: TRBV2
abundance: -
d_gene: -
CDR3nt: TGTGCCAGCAGTGAAGCGCTTTTGGGGCAGGGTCCCACTGAAGCTTTCTTT
CDR3aa: CASSEALLGQGPTEAFF

j_gene: TRBJ1-5
v_gene: TRBV30
abundance: -
d_gene: TRBD1
CDR3nt: TGTGCCTGGAGTCCCCGGGACAGGGGCAATCAGCCCCAGCATTTT
CDR3aa: CAWSPRDRGNQPQHF

j_gene: TRBJ2-7
v_gene: TRBV7-9
abundance: -
d_gene: TRBD1
CDR3nt: TGTGCCAGCAGCGTGGGACAGGGGAGGGAGGAGCAGTACTTC
CDR3aa: CASSVGQGREEQYF

j_gene: TRBJ2-1
v_gene: TRBV7-2
abundance: -
d_gene: -
CDR3nt: TGTGCCAGCAGCTCCATAACAGGGAATTCCTACAATGAGCAGTTCTTC
CDR3aa: CASSSITGNSYNEQFF

j_gene: TRBJ1-2
v_gene: TRBV7-9
abundance: -
d_gene: -
CDR3nt: TGTGCCAGCAGCCCTAGGAGAGGCTACACCTTC
CDR3aa: CASSPRRGYTF

j_gene: TRBJ2-7
v_gene: TRBV7-9
abundance: -
d_gene: -
CDR3nt: TGTGCCAGCAGCTCTCTCGGCGGAGGGCTCGAGCAGTACTTC
CDR3aa: CASSSLGGGLEQYF

j_gene: TRBJ1-2
v_gene: TRBV10-2
abundance: few
d_gene: -
CDR3nt: TGCGCCAGCAGTGGACAGTATGGCTACACCTTC
CDR3aa: CASSGQYGYTF

j_gene: TRBJ1-5
v_gene: TRBV5-1
abundance: -
d_gene: -
CDR3nt: TGCGCCAGCAGCCTTACCCAGGGAGGTCAGCCCCAGCATTTT
CDR3aa: CASSLTQGGQPQHF

j_gene: TRBJ2-2
v_gene: TRBV5-1
abundance: -
d_gene: -
CDR3nt: TGCGCCAGCAGCCGAAGCGGAGCGGCGAACACCGGGGAGCTGTTTTTT
CDR3aa: CASSRSGAANTGELFF

j_gene: TRBJ2-7
v_gene: TRBV27
abundance: once
d_gene: -
CDR3nt: TGTGCCAGCAGTTTCCAGGCTAATTCCTACGAGCAGTACTTC
CDR3aa: CASSFQANSYEQYF

j_gene: TRBJ2-1
v_gene: TRBV5-1
abundance: -
d_gene: -
CDR3nt: TGCGCCAGCCGCACATCTTCCTACAATGAGCAGTTCTTC
CDR3aa: CASRTSSYNEQFF

j_gene: TRBJ2-3
v_gene: TRBV5-1
abundance: few
d_gene: TRBD1
CDR3nt: TGCGCCAGCAGCCCGGGCCGGACAGGACTCAGCACAGATACGCAGTATTTT
CDR3aa: CASSPGRTGLSTDTQYF

j_gene: TRBJ1-4
v_gene: TRBV5-6
abundance: -
d_gene: TRBD1
CDR3nt: TGTGCCAGCAGCGGGCGAAGACAGGGAAATGAAAAACTGTTTTTT
CDR3aa: CASSGRRQGNEKLFF

j_gene: TRBJ2-5
v_gene: TRBV2
abundance: -
d_gene: TRBD2
CDR3nt: TGTGCCAGCCGGGGGGGCAGCGGGAGACCCCAAGAGACCCAGTACTTC
CDR3aa: CASRGGSGRPQETQYF

j_gene: TRBJ2-1
v_gene: TRBV18
abundance: -
d_gene: TRBD2
CDR3nt: TGTGCCAGCTCACCAGCCAGCGGGGGCCCTAACAATGAGCAGTTCTTC
CDR3aa: CASSPASGGPNNEQFF

j_gene: TRBJ1-6
v_gene: TRBV6-1
abundance: -
d_gene: TRBD1
CDR3nt: TGTGCCAGCAGTGATGATACAGGGGCTCGTTCACCCCTCCACTTT
CDR3aa: CASSDDTGARSPLHF

j_gene: TRBJ1-1
v_gene: TRBV13
abundance: -
d_gene: -
CDR3nt: TGTGCCAGCAGCTTAGAGGCGGGTGAAGCTTTCTTT
CDR3aa: CASSLEAGEAFF

j_gene: TRBJ2-3
v_gene: TRBV30
abundance: once
d_gene: TRBD2
CDR3nt: TGTGCCTGGACCCCTATGACTAGCCCCACAGATACGCAGTATTTT
CDR3aa: CAWTPMTSPTDTQYF

j_gene: TRBJ2-2
v_gene: TRBV11-2
abundance: -
d_gene: -
CDR3nt: TGTGCCAGCAGCAGGAGCAGGGTGAACACCGGGGAGCTGTTTTTT
CDR3aa: CASSRSRVNTGELFF

j_gene: TRBJ1-1
v_gene: TRBV19
abundance: -
d_gene: TRBD1
CDR3nt: TGTGCCAGTAGACCGACAGGGGGTAACACTGAAGCTTTCTTT
CDR3aa: CASRPTGGNTEAFF

j_gene: TRBJ1-5
v_gene: TRBV6-5
abundance: once
d_gene: -
CDR3nt: TGTGCCAGCAGTCTCGGACTTTCTGGGCCCCAGCATTTT
CDR3aa: CASSLGLSGPQHF

j_gene: TRBJ1-1
v_gene: TRBV19
abundance: -
d_gene: -
CDR3nt: TGTGCCAGTACCCCAGCCTGGACTGCTGAAGCTTTCTTT
CDR3aa: CASTPAWTAEAFF

j_gene: TRBJ2-7
v_gene: TRBV5-1
abundance: -
d_gene: -
CDR3nt: TGCGCCAGCAGCCTACGGCAGGGTACCGGCGAGCAGTACTTC
CDR3aa: CASSLRQGTGEQYF

j_gene: TRBJ1-1
v_gene: TRBV5-1
abundance: few
d_gene: -
CDR3nt: TGCGCCAGCAGCTTGACGGCAGGTGGGAACACTGAAGCTTTCTTT
CDR3aa: CASSLTAGGNTEAFF

j_gene: TRBJ2-7
v_gene: TRBV9
abundance: -
d_gene: -
CDR3nt: TGTGCCAGCAGCGTAGAGGCGGATTCCTACGAGCAGTACTTC
CDR3aa: CASSVEADSYEQYF

j_gene: TRBJ2-2
v_gene: TRBV5-1
abundance: -
d_gene: TRBD1
CDR3nt: TGTGCCAGCTCTACAGGGGATACGAACACCGGGGAGCTGTTTTTT
CDR3aa: CASSTGDTNTGELFF

j_gene: TRBJ1-3
v_gene: TRBV6-1
abundance: -
d_gene: -
CDR3nt: TGTGCCACCGAAATCGGGGGGAATCCTGGAAACACCATATATTTT
CDR3aa: CATEIGGNPGNTIYF

j_gene: TRBJ2-3
v_gene: TRBV5-6
abundance: -
d_gene: TRBD2
CDR3nt: TGTGCCAGCAGCTTTATTAGCGGGGGGCCTCCCAGAGATACGCAGTATTTT
CDR3aa: CASSFISGGPPRDTQYF

j_gene: TRBJ1-5
v_gene: TRBV30
abundance: once
d_gene: -
CDR3nt: TGTGCCTGGAGTGTCTGGCAGGGAGGGAATAGCAATCAGCCCCAGCATTTT
CDR3aa: CAWSVWQGGNSNQPQHF

j_gene: TRBJ2-6
v_gene: TRBV5-6
abundance: -
d_gene: -
CDR3nt: TGTGCCAGCAGCTTCATCCGGGGTGCTGGGGCCAACGTCCTGACTTTC
CDR3aa: CASSFIRGAGANVLTF

j_gene: TRBJ2-1
v_gene: TRBV4-1
abundance: -
d_gene: TRBD2
CDR3nt: TGCGCCAGCAGCCGGTCGAGACTAGCGGGGACCTACAATGAGCAGTTCTTC
CDR3aa: CASSRSRLAGTYNEQFF

j_gene: TRBJ1-6
v_gene: TRBV6-1
abundance: -
d_gene: -
CDR3nt: TGTGCCAGCAGTGAAGAAACAGGGTCGGTTTCACCCCTCCACTTT
CDR3aa: CASSEETGSVSPLHF

j_gene: TRBJ1-1
v_gene: TRBV25-1
abundance: few
d_gene: -
CDR3nt: TGTGCCAGCAGTGATCCTAACACTGAAGCTTTCTTT
CDR3aa: CASSDPNTEAFF

j_gene: TRBJ2-7
v_gene: TRBV28
abundance: -
d_gene: -
CDR3nt: TGTGCCAGCAGACTCATCACTTCCTACGAGCAGTACTTC
CDR3aa: CASRLITSYEQYF

j_gene: TRBJ2-7
v_gene: TRBV7-7
abundance: -
d_gene: -
CDR3nt: TGTGCTAGCAGCTTAGCAGGGAGGTACGAGCAGTACTTC
CDR3aa: CASSLAGRYEQYF

j_gene: TRBJ2-7
v_gene: TRBV5-1
abundance: -
d_gene: TRBD2
CDR3nt: TGCGCCAGCAGCCCAGGGACTAGCGGGAGGTACGAGCAGTACTTC
CDR3aa: CASSPGTSGRYEQYF